This T cell receptor beta chain came from a study of T cell responses to AZD1222 COVID-19 vaccine. Profiling relied on immunoSEQ multiplex PCR, and the TCRdb table lists in-frame clones only, not all of them. The profile shows about 130,000 clones, roughly 87% of them singletons. This TCR derives from an adult who received the AZD1222 COVID-19 vaccine. Sample: peripheral blood, taken 28 days after the second AZD1222 dose.

CDR3 in DNA: TGTGCCTGGAATCTACCGACTAGCGGGGGTGAGACCCAGTACTTC. It specifies CAWNLPTSGGETQYF. The chain joins TRBV30 to TRBJ2-5; 12 bases match TRBD2. In germline, CDR1 is GTSNPN, CDR2 SVGIG (reference sequence). This CDR3 contains 15 residues. V lost 4 bases, J lost 5 bases, and 8 bases stayed unmatched. The complete variable domain, with remaining parts taken from reference TRBV30 and TRBJ2-5, reads SQTIHQWPATLVQPVGSPLSLECTVEGTSNPNLYWYRQAAGRGLQLLFYSVGIGQISSEVPQNLSASRPQDRQFILSSKKLLLSDSGFYLCAWNLPTSGGETQYFGPGTRLLVL.